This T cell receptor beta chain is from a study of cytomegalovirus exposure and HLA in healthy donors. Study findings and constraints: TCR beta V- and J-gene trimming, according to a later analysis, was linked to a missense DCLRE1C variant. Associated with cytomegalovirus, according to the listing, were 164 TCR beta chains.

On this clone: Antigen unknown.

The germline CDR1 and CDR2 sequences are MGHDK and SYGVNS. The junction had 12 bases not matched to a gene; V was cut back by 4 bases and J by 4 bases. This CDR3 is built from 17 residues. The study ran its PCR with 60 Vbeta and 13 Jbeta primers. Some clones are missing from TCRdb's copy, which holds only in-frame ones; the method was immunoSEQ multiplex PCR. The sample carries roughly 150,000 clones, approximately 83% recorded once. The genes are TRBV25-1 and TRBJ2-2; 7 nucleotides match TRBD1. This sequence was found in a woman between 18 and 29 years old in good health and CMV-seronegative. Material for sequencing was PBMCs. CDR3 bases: TGTGCCAGCAGTGCGCTACGGGACAGTGGGTTCACCGGGGAGCTGTTTTTT. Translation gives CASSALRDSGFTGELFF.